The 22 T cell receptor beta chains listed next were all sequenced from one sample in a study of blood T cell repertoires in COVID-19. Using immunoSEQ multiplex PCR, the repertoire was profiled, and TCRdb retains in-frame clones only, with some absent. This sample has roughly 150,000 clones, with approximately 82% found just once. Sequencing input: peripheral blood. Every receptor here comes from a woman aged 45 to 65 with acute or convalescent COVID-19.

The rearrangement links TRBV4-3 to TRBJ1-4; TRBD1 matches at 7 bases. Germline V gene sequence: CDR1 LGHNA, CDR2 YSLEER. The CDR3 totals 13 residues. Losses at the gene ends were 0 bases for V and 16 bases for J; bases not matched to a gene: 8. The CDR3 DNA follows: TGCGCCAGCAGCCAAGATCTAGACAGGGCTAGGTTTTTT. Amino acid sequence: CASSQDLDRARFF.

The gene calls are TRBV30 and TRBJ1-2, with D uncertain. The germline V and J ends were trimmed by 1 base and 6 bases, with 9 bases remaining between them. Looked up from germline, CDR1 is GTSNPN and CDR2 is SVGIG (reference sequence). The CDR3 loop spans 12 amino acids. CDR3 DNA: TGTGCCTGGAGTGCGGGGTGGGATGGCTACACCTTC. As protein: CAWSAGWDGYTF.

V is TRBV3-1 (or the pseudogene TRBV3-2) and J is TRBJ2-7; D possibly corresponds to TRBD2 (6 bases). The length of the CDR3 is 16 residues. Per germline, CDR1 LGHDT and CDR2 YNNKEL (reference sequence). Trimming cost V 0 bases and J 3 bases, with 15 bases left between them. The CDR3, as DNA: TGTGCCAGCAGCCAAGATAAGGGGACTTACGACTACGAGCAGTACTTC. Translating it yields CASSQDKGTYDYEQYF.

This clone occurred a few times. This sequence joins TRBV4-3 and TRBJ2-1; a possible D gene is TRBD2 (6 bases). The CDR3 has 15 amino acids. In germline, CDR1 is LGHNA, CDR2 YSLEER. V was pared by 4 bases and J by 6 bases, with 16 bases between. The DNA of the CDR3 is TGCGCCAGCAGCCCTCAAGGTGGGGGGTTCAATGAGCAGTTCTTC. This codes for CASSPQGGGFNEQFF.

V usage is TRBV15 and J usage is TRBJ2-1; 7 nucleotides align to TRBD1. The CDR3 totals 12 residues. The germline V gene encodes CDR1 LNHNV and CDR2 YYDKDF (reference sequence). With V trimmed by 3 bases and J by 9 bases, 2 bases remained unmatched. The CDR3 sequence is CATSSRGREQFF. CDR3 sequence (DNA): TGTGCCACCAGCAGTAGGGGGCGTGAGCAGTTCTTC.

V gene TRBV10-3 combines with J gene TRBJ2-1; TRBD2 agrees at 14 bases. Germline V gene sequence: CDR1 ENHRY, CDR2 SYGVKD. The CDR3 is 14 amino acids. CDR3 DNA sequence: TGTGTCACCGGGACTAGCGGGAGTCTGAATGAGCAGTTCTTC. Its translation is CVTGTSGSLNEQFF.

J is TRBJ2-7 and V is TRBV7-2, with 8 positions matching TRBD2. Germline V lookup: CDR1 SGHTA, CDR2 FQGNSA. This CDR3 has 13 residues. With V trimmed by 5 bases and J by 6 bases, 6 bases remained unmatched. The CDR3 DNA reads TGTGCCAGCAGCGACGGACTAGCCTTCGAGCAGTACTTC. It encodes CASSDGLAFEQYF.

The chain employs TRBV9 and TRBJ2-7, with D possibly TRBD1 on 5 matching bases. Deletions cut 0 bases from V and 2 bases from J, with 12 bases between. The CDR3 consists of 15 residues. Germline CDR1 reads SGDLS; CDR2 reads YYNGEE. DNA of the CDR3: TGTGCCAGCAGCGTAGAGTCAGGGTCTACCTACGAGCAGTACTTC. Encoded protein: CASSVESGSTYEQYF.

This chain connects TRBV13 to TRBJ2-7; 9 bases fit TRBD1. This CDR3 spans 19 amino acids. Germline trimming cut 4 bases from V and 0 bases from J; bases unmatched to any gene: 16. The germline V gene has CDR1 PRHDT and CDR2 FYEKMQ (reference sequence). The CDR3 region is CASSSRTGESIGYSYEQYF. CDR3 coding DNA: TGTGCCAGCAGCTCACGGACAGGGGAATCTATAGGGTACTCCTACGAGCAGTACTTC. Based on the CDR3 plus reference TRBV13 and TRBJ2-7, the full variable domain is AAGVIQSPRHLIKEKRETATLKCYPIPRHDTVYWYQQGPGQDPQFLISFYEKMQSDKGSIPDRFSAQQFSDYHSELNMSSLELGDSALYFCASSSRTGESIGYSYEQYFGPGTRLTVT.

The V and J genes are TRBV5-6 and TRBJ1-2; the D gene is possibly TRBD1 (5 bases). The CDR3 covers 15 residues. V shed 0 bases and J shed 2 bases, with 11 bases lying between them. The germline CDR1 and CDR2 sequences are SGHDT and YYEEEE. The CDR3 region is CASSLGYAGNYGYTF. The CDR3 region has the DNA TGTGCCAGCAGCTTGGGGTATGCAGGGAACTATGGCTACACCTTC.

The rearrangement links TRBV3-1 (or the pseudogene TRBV3-2) to TRBJ2-1; 11 bases are shared with TRBD2. Germline V gene sequence: CDR1 LGHDT, CDR2 YNNKEL (reference sequence). Losses at the gene ends were 4 bases for V and 4 bases for J; bases not matched to a gene: 18. CDR3 length: 20 residues. The CDR3: CASSLKDRYSSGRAYNEQFF. The CDR3 DNA reads as TGTGCCAGCAGCCTTAAGGACAGGTATAGTAGCGGGAGGGCATACAATGAGCAGTTCTTC.

The chain combines TRBV19 with TRBJ1-2, with D hard to call. CDR1 and CDR2 from the germline V gene are LNHDA and SQIVND (reference sequence). V was pared by 6 bases and J by 5 bases, with 10 bases between. This CDR3 has 12 residues. CDR3 coding DNA: TGTGCCAGTAGCCCCGGGAGGTATGGCTACACCTTC. This gives the protein CASSPGRYGYTF.

The rearrangement links TRBV21-1 to TRBJ1-6; TRBD1 reflects the table's D call only, with no check against the DNA. TRBV21-1 is marked as a pseudogene. The CDR3 loop spans 16 amino acids. The CDR3 DNA sequence: TGTGCCAGCAGCGCCCGGACAGGGGGTAGGAATTCACCCCTCCACTTT. It is translated as CASSARTGGRNSPLHF.

The gene calls are TRBV7-8 and TRBJ2-1, with TRBD1 matching over 8 bases. The germline V gene has CDR1 SGHVS and CDR2 FQNEAQ. This CDR3 comprises 17 residues. V trimming: 4 bases; J trimming: 7 bases; junction bases outside the gene matches: 15. The DNA for the CDR3 is TGTGCCAGCAGCTCACCCTGGGGGCAGGGGGCCTTAAATGAGCAGTTCTTC. Residues: CASSSPWGQGALNEQFF. The full variable domain, rest sourced from reference TRBV7-8 and TRBJ2-1, is GAGVSQSPRYKVAKRGQDVALRCDPISGHVSLFWYQQALGQGPEFLTYFQNEAQLDKSGLPSDRFFAERPEGSVSTLKIQRTQQEDSAVYLCASSSPWGQGALNEQFFGPGTRLTVL.

J is TRBJ2-3 and V is TRBV7-2, with D tentatively TRBD1 (5 bases). V lost 4 bases to trimming and J lost 3 bases, with 14 bases between them. The germline V gene has CDR1 SGHTA and CDR2 FQGNSA. The CDR3 spans 15 residues. The CDR3 nucleotides read TGTGCCAGCAGCTCGCAGGGCCCCGGGACAGATACGCAGTATTTT. Its translation: CASSSQGPGTDTQYF.

The chain uses TRBV29-1 and TRBJ2-5; 7 bases align to TRBD1. Germline V gene sequence: CDR1 SQVTM, CDR2 ANQGSEA. Losses at the gene ends were 4 bases for V and 4 bases for J; bases not matched to a gene: 9. This CDR3 spans 14 amino acids. CDR3 loop: CSVGQGDPTETQYF. As DNA, the CDR3 is TGCAGCGTTGGACAGGGAGATCCAACAGAGACCCAGTACTTC. Full variable domain (remainder filled in from reference TRBV29-1 and TRBJ2-5): SAVISQKPSRDICQRGTSLTIQCQVDSQVTMMFWYRQQPGQSLTLIATANQGSEATYESGFVIDKFPISRPNLTFSTLTVSNMSPEDSSIYLCSVGQGDPTETQYFGPGTRLLVL.

As DNA, the CDR3 is TGTGCCAGCAGCGCGGGACAGGGAAACCGCTACGAGCAGTACTTC. As protein: CASSAGQGNRYEQYF. The chain carries TRBV5-6 and TRBJ2-7, with TRBD1 matching 9 bases. Unmatched junction bases numbered 8, after V lost 4 bases and J lost 3 bases. CDR1 SGHDT and CDR2 YYEEEE come from the germline V gene. The CDR3 contains 15 residues.

The gene calls are TRBV7-3 and TRBJ2-1, with TRBD2 identical over 11 bases. Trimming cost V 5 bases and J 5 bases; bases outside gene matches: 8. CDR3 length equals 16 residues. Germline assignment: CDR1 SGHTA and CDR2 FQGTGA. CDR3 residues: CASSDPGLAEHNEQFF. Written as DNA, the CDR3 is TGTGCCAGCAGCGACCCGGGACTAGCGGAACACAATGAGCAGTTCTTC. Together with reference TRBV7-3 and TRBJ2-1, the CDR3 gives the full variable domain: GAGVSQTPSNKVTEKGKYVELRCDPISGHTALYWYRQSLGQGPEFLIYFQGTGAADDSGLPNDRFFAVRPEGSVSTLKIQRTERGDSAVYLCASSDPGLAEHNEQFFGPGTRLTVL.

The chain couples TRBV5-1 to TRBJ2-7; TRBD1 matches at 9 bases. V lost 0 bases and J lost 1; bases outside the gene matches: 5. The germline V gene encodes CDR1 SGHRS and CDR2 YFSETQ. The CDR3 has 16 amino acids. This CDR3 reads CASSLGEGQGSYEQYF. CDR3 sequence (DNA): TGCGCCAGCAGCTTGGGGGAAGGACAGGGGTCCTACGAGCAGTACTTC.

The rearrangement links TRBV9 to TRBJ2-7, with 8 bases that match TRBD2. Germline CDR1 is SGDLS and CDR2 is YYNGEE. The CDR3 loop spans 14 amino acids. The V gene end was trimmed by 2 bases and the J gene end by 2 bases; junction bases not matched to a gene: 3. The CDR3 DNA follows: TGTGCCAGCAGCGTGAGCGGGAGAACCTACGAGCAGTACTTC. This codes for CASSVSGRTYEQYF. The entire variable domain, with the rest obtained from reference TRBV9 and TRBJ2-7, is as follows: DSGVTQTPKHLITATGQRVTLRCSPRSGDLSVYWYQQSLDQGLQFLIQYYNGEERAKGNILERFSAQQFPDLHSELNLSSLELGDSALYFCASSVSGRTYEQYFGPGTRLTVT.

V usage is TRBV7-3 and J usage is TRBJ1-2, with 7 bases lining up with TRBD1. Germline V gene lookup returns CDR1 SGHTA and CDR2 FQGTGA. The CDR3 covers 13 residues. V lost 2 bases and J lost 6; bases outside the gene matches: 3. CDR3 sequence (DNA): TGTGCCAGCAGCTTAGGGCAGGGGGATGGCTACACCTTC. Its translation: CASSLGQGDGYTF.

This clone appeared once. The rearrangement uses TRBV3-1 (or the pseudogene TRBV3-2) and TRBJ1-1, with D tentatively TRBD1 (6 bases). The CDR3 runs to 17 residues. Germline CDR1 LGHDT, CDR2 YNNKEL (reference sequence). The V and J ends lost 0 bases and 0 bases respectively, with 14 bases between them. CDR3: CASSQESTGTMNTEAFF. The CDR3 region has the DNA TGTGCCAGCAGCCAAGAGAGTACAGGGACTATGAACACTGAAGCTTTCTTT.